A single sample is the source of the 23 T cell receptor beta chains below, sequenced in a study of glioma-infiltrating T cells after dendritic cell vaccination. Assay: immunoSEQ multiplex PCR; the TCRdb copy retains only in-frame clones and omits some. The table has about 24,000 clones, roughly 89% seen once. Time point of the sample: after dendritic cell vaccination, including at tumor progression/relapse. The sequenced sample was blood, obtained after dendritic cell vaccination. These receptors all come from a human donor with glioblastoma.

This chain connects TRBV6-5 to TRBJ1-6, with D possibly TRBD1 on 6 matching bases. CDR3 size: 14 residues. V was shortened by 2 bases and J by 12 bases, with 14 bases between the two germline ends. Germline V lookup: CDR1 MNHEY, CDR2 SVGAGI. As DNA, the CDR3 is TGTGCCAGCAGTTACGTGACAGGACGGAGACCCCTCCACTTT. It is translated as CASSYVTGRRPLHF.

Concerning this clone itself: This sample includes further DNA sequences coding for the same CDR3. V usage is TRBV5-1 and J usage is TRBJ2-5; no reliable D call. The CDR3 sequence is 13 residues long. Per the germline V gene, CDR1 is SGHRS and CDR2 is YFSETQ. Deletions cut 5 bases from V and 5 bases from J, with 13 bases between. CDR3 loop: CASSNQKKETQYF. CDR3 in DNA: TGCGCCAGCAGTAACCAGAAGAAGGAGACCCAGTACTTC. The full variable domain, completed using reference TRBV5-1 and TRBJ2-5, is KAGVTQTPRYLIKTRGQQVTLSCSPISGHRSVSWYQQTPGQGLQFLFEYFSETQRNKGNFPGRFSGRQFSNSRSEMNVSTLELGDSALYLCASSNQKKETQYFGPGTRLLVL.

The V and J genes are TRBV5-1 and TRBJ2-3; 8 bases line up with TRBD1. Germline V gene sequence: CDR1 SGHRS, CDR2 YFSETQ. The CDR3 is 16 residues long. With V trimmed by 2 bases and J by 1 base, 6 bases remained unmatched. The CDR3 DNA follows: TGCGCCAGCAGCTTAAACCAGGGGGCCGGCACAGATACGCAGTATTTT. The encoded protein is CASSLNQGAGTDTQYF.

The rearrangement uses TRBV6-1 and TRBJ2-5, with 8 nucleotides matching TRBD1. In germline, CDR1 is MNHNS, CDR2 SASEGT. The CDR3 consists of 14 residues. J lost 2 bases, V lost 10 bases, and 9 bases had no gene match. CDR3: CATTLQGAQETQYF. The DNA for the CDR3 is TGTGCCACGACTCTCCAGGGGGCACAAGAGACCCAGTACTTC.

The CDR3 DNA sequence: TGTGCCAGCACGGGACAGGGAGTTGAAAAACTGTTTTTT. Translation: CASTGQGVEKLFF. The chain recombines TRBV19 with TRBJ1-4; 9 bases match TRBD1. The CDR3 sequence is 13 residues long. The germline V gene has CDR1 LNHDA and CDR2 SQIVND (reference sequence). V lost 9 bases to trimming and J lost 7 bases; unmatched junction nucleotides: 6.

This chain uses TRBV6-5 with TRBJ2-2; D possibly corresponds to TRBD2 (5 bases). Per the germline V gene, CDR1 is MNHEY and CDR2 is SVGAGI. The V and J ends lost 8 bases and 7 bases respectively, with 14 bases between them. The CDR3 is 13 amino acids. The CDR3 loop is CASWRGSGGELFF. In nucleotides, the CDR3 is TGTGCCAGCTGGAGAGGGTCCGGCGGGGAGCTGTTTTTT.

J is TRBJ1-2 and V is TRBV5-1; D is unclear. Trimming pared 2 bases from V and 7 bases from J, leaving 18 bases between. The CDR3 totals 15 residues. CDR1 is SGHRS, CDR2 YFSETQ, per germline. In DNA form, the CDR3 reads TGCGCCAGCAGCTTAGCATTCGGGAGAGAAGGTGGCTACACCTTC. This codes for CASSLAFGREGGYTF.

The chain employs TRBV4-1 and TRBJ1-4, with TRBD1 matching over 9 bases. From germline, CDR1 is MGHRA and CDR2 YSYEKL. Trimming cost V 1 base and J 4 bases; bases outside gene matches: 4. This CDR3 contains 16 residues. The DNA of the CDR3 is TGCGCCAGCAGCCAAGGGGACAGGGAGATTAATGAAAAACTGTTTTTT. Translation: CASSQGDREINEKLFF.

The rearrangement links TRBV5-4 to TRBJ1-2; D gene unclear. CDR3 length equals 12 residues. Trimming stripped 7 bases from V and 2 bases from J, with 9 bases between. Per the germline V gene, CDR1 is SGHNT and CDR2 is YYREEE (reference sequence). This chain's CDR3 is CASGDENYGYTF. The CDR3 nucleotides read TGTGCCAGCGGAGATGAGAACTATGGCTACACCTTC.

J is TRBJ2-2 and V is TRBV18, with D unclear. The CDR3 runs to 15 residues. Germline assignment: CDR1 KGHSH and CDR2 LQKENI. Deletions cut 2 bases from V and 3 bases from J, with 10 bases between. CDR3 nucleotides: TGTGCCAGCTCACCAAGATGGAGAGACACCGGGGAGCTGTTTTTT. Protein sequence: CASSPRWRDTGELFF.

The chain carries TRBV5-4 and TRBJ1-1, with D tentatively TRBD1 (5 bases). Germline assignment: CDR1 SGHNT and CDR2 YYREEE (reference sequence). V lost 4 bases and J 10 bases, leaving 20 bases between the germline ends. This CDR3 comprises 14 residues. CDR3 nucleotides: TGTGCCAGCAGCGGGGACTCGGGGAGGCTTGGAGCTTTCTTT. As protein: CASSGDSGRLGAFF.

Written as DNA, the CDR3 is TGTGCTAGTGGTTTGTCAGGGGGCGGATACGAGCAGTACTTC. This codes for CASGLSGGGYEQYF. The chain recombines TRBV12-5 with TRBJ2-7, with 8 bases matching TRBD1. This CDR3 region has 14 residues. J gave up 4 bases and V 2 bases, and 4 bases lay outside the gene matches. CDR1 is LGHNT and CDR2 is FRNRAP in the germline V gene.

V and J are TRBV5-1 and TRBJ2-6, with D possibly TRBD1 on 5 matching bases. The CDR3 runs to 21 residues. The V end was cut by 2 bases, the J end by 0 bases, with 24 bases between. Germline lookup yields CDR1 SGHRS and CDR2 YFSETQ. The CDR3 DNA sequence: TGCGCCAGCAGCTTAGCCGATAGGGGTTCCAGCCGACACTCTGGGGCCAACGTCCTGACTTTC. It is translated as CASSLADRGSSRHSGANVLTF.

The rearrangement links TRBV19 to TRBJ2-4; tentative D call: TRBD2 (6 bases). The V gene lost 1 base and the J gene lost 0 bases, with 7 bases spanning the gap. The CDR3 has 15 amino acids. The germline CDR1 and CDR2 sequences are LNHDA and SQIVND (reference sequence). CDR3 in amino acids: CASSIGGVAKNIQYF. DNA for the CDR3: TGTGCCAGTAGTATAGGGGGGGTAGCCAAAAACATTCAGTACTTC. Using reference TRBV19 and TRBJ2-4 for the parts outside the CDR3, the full variable domain is DGGITQSPKYLFRKEGQNVTLSCEQNLNHDAMYWYRQDPGQGLRLIYYSQIVNDFQKGDIAEGYSVSREKKESFPLTVTSAQKNPTAFYLCASSIGGVAKNIQYFGAGTRLSVL.

The chain employs TRBV7-2 and TRBJ1-5, with a weak D call TRBD1 (5 bases). CDR3 length: 13 residues. V lost 1 base and J 6 bases, leaving 7 bases between the germline ends. CDR1 is SGHTA and CDR2 is FQGNSA in the germline V gene. The CDR3: CASSLVGGQPQHF. DNA for the CDR3: TGTGCCAGCAGCTTAGTCGGGGGTCAGCCCCAGCATTTT.

This chain connects TRBV5-1 to TRBJ1-2, with 7 positions matching TRBD1. The CDR3 has 14 amino acids. The junction had 4 bases not matched to a gene; V was cut back by 3 bases and J by 2 bases. Germline V CDR1 and CDR2: SGHRS, YFSETQ. CDR3 region: CASSYTGDNYGYTF. In nucleotides, the CDR3 is TGCGCCAGCAGCTACACAGGGGACAACTATGGCTACACCTTC.

V is TRBV21-1 and J is TRBJ1-5. TRBV21-1 is an annotated pseudogene. The CDR3 is made up of 17 amino acids. The CDR3 region has the DNA TGTGCCAGCAGGCTAAGGATAGCTACATTGGATCATCAGCCCCAGCATTTT. This codes for CASRLRIATLDHQPQHF.

The rearrangement joins TRBV7-9 to TRBJ2-2, with a possible D match to TRBD2 (6 bases). Trimming took off 4 bases at V and 7 bases at J, with 13 bases between the two ends. This CDR3 is built from 14 residues. Germline V gene data show CDR1 as SEHNR and CDR2 as FQNEAQ (reference sequence). CDR3 loop: CASSYRGNFGELFF. The CDR3 region has the DNA TGTGCCAGCAGCTATCGGGGGAACTTCGGGGAGCTGTTTTTT.

The chain has TRBV27 and TRBJ2-7, with TRBD2 identical over 8 bases. J lost 0 bases, V lost 6 bases, and 13 bases had no gene match. Germline-derived CDR1 and CDR2 are MNHEY and SMNVEV (reference sequence). The CDR3 is 17 residues long. The CDR3 sequence is CASSSSRGGSSSYEQYF. CDR3 sequence (DNA): TGTGCCAGCAGCTCGTCCCGGGGGGGCTCAAGCTCCTACGAGCAGTACTTC.

V is TRBV12-5 and J is TRBJ2-7; 7 bases are a match to TRBD1. The germline CDR1 and CDR2 sequences are LGHNT and FRNRAP. This CDR3 spans 15 amino acids. The ends lost 1 base at V and 2 bases at J; junction bases unmatched: 5. The CDR3 sequence is CASGLGQGSPYEQYF. The DNA for the CDR3 is TGTGCTAGTGGTTTGGGACAGGGCTCCCCCTACGAGCAGTACTTC.

The chain carries TRBV1 and TRBJ2-2; TRBD2 is the table's D call and was not checked against the DNA. TRBV1 is a pseudogene segment. This CDR3 spans 17 amino acids. The CDR3 spells CTSSQDPSVANTGELFF. The CDR3 DNA sequence: TGCACCAGCAGCCAGGATCCTAGCGTCGCGAACACCGGGGAGCTGTTTTTT.

V is TRBV18 and J is TRBJ1-3, with D hard to call. Germline lookup yields CDR1 KGHSH and CDR2 LQKENI. This CDR3 region has 14 residues. V dropped 2 bases and J dropped 5 bases, with 10 bases sitting between them. The CDR3 sequence is CASSPGRARNTIYF. The CDR3 region has the DNA TGTGCCAGCTCACCAGGGAGAGCAAGAAACACCATATATTTT.

This chain joins TRBV18 and TRBJ1-1, with D tentatively TRBD1 (6 bases). V was trimmed by 3 bases and J by 1 base, leaving 12 bases between them. Germline CDR1 and CDR2: KGHSH and LQKENI. The CDR3 runs 15 residues. In DNA, the CDR3 is TGTGCCAGCTCACCTAACGGGACACCGAACACTGAAGCTTTCTTT. Translation gives CASSPNGTPNTEAFF.